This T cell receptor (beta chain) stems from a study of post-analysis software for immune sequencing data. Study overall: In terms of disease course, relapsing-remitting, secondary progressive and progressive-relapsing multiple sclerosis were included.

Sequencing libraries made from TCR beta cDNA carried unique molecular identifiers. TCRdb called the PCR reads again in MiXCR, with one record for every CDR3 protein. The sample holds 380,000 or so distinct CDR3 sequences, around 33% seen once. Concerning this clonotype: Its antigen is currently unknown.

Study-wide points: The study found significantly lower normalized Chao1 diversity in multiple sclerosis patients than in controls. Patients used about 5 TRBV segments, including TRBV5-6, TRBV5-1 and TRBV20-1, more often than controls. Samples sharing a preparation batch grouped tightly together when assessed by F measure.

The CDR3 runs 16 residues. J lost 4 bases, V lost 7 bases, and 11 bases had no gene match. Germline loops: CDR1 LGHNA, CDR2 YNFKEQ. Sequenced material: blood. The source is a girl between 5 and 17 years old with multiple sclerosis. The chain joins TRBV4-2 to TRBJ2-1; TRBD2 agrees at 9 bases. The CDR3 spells CASNPFASGEYNEQFF. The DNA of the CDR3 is TGTGCCAGCAACCCCTTTGCTAGCGGGGAGTACAATGAGCAGTTCTTC.